This T cell receptor beta chain was profiled in a study of cytomegalovirus exposure and HLA in healthy donors. Whole-study results and caveats: TCR beta sequences reportedly predicted most subjects' HLA-A and HLA-B alleles accurately. Associated with HLA alleles at 0.05 false discovery rate in a later analysis were about 17,000 TCR beta sequences. In a later analysis, V- and J-gene trimming of beta chains associated with a DCLRE1C missense variant, replicated independently.

CDR1 and CDR2 (germline): SGDLS, YYNGEE. This CDR3 is 13 amino acids long. V dropped 1 base and J dropped 7 bases, with 8 bases sitting between them. Amplification used 60 Vbeta primers and 13 Jbeta primers. Study processing details: There were 80 million to 95 million unique TCR beta chains by a later count, and 10 million to 12 million of them were shared. The data were produced by immunoSEQ multiplex PCR, yet TCRdb's version contains in-frame clones alone and is incomplete. The DNA gave D and trimming, while V, J and clone size come from that table. This table has about 94,000 clones, 79% appearing once. This clone is medium-sized. The antigen is unknown. Within the sample, other DNA sequences also encode this same CDR3.

Material: PBMCs. The rearrangement links TRBV9 to TRBJ1-4; D not certain. This sequence originates from a woman in her thirties or forties in good health and CMV-seronegative. DNA for the CDR3: TGTGCCAGCAGCGTATCCGGAGGTGAAAAACTGTTTTTT. Residues: CASSVSGGEKLFF.